Presented here are 17 T cell receptor beta chains from one specimen sequenced in a study of T cells in Graves' hyperthyroidism and ophthalmopathy. Amplification targeted TCR beta CDR3 regions from RNA transcripts. A first-round RT-PCR of the TCR CDR3 used the HTBI primer set. One entry per CDR3 protein, called by TCRdb with MiXCR from the multiplex PCR reads. This table has fewer than 350,000 distinct CDR3 sequences, 15% to 20% appearing once. Sequencing was performed on blood. These receptors came from a woman aged 45 to 65 with Graves' hyperthyroidism.

In regard to this clonotype: A much larger clone is a single base away; this may be a read error. The rearrangement joins TRBV2 to TRBJ1-5; weak D call: TRBD1 (6 bases). The V end lost 3 bases, the J end lost 12 bases, and 9 bases lay between the germline ends. Germline CDR1 and CDR2: SNHLY and FYNNEI. The CDR3 spans 11 residues. The CDR3 sequence is CASSDGGHQHF. The CDR3 nucleotides are TGTGCCAGCAGTGATGGGGGGCACCAGCATTTT.

This clonotype was picked up many times. The chain uses TRBV27 and TRBJ2-7, with TRBD2 identical over 7 bases. Germline V lookup: CDR1 MNHEY, CDR2 SMNVEV (reference sequence). Trimming took 4 bases from V and 3 from J; bases not matched to a gene: 9. This CDR3 has 15 residues. The CDR3 DNA reads as TGTGCCAGCAGTTCCCCGGCTAGCGGACTCTACGAGCAGTACTTC. As protein: CASSSPASGLYEQYF.

This clonotype came up many times. The chain employs TRBV7-3 and TRBJ2-5; possibly TRBD2 for D (6 bases). The germline V gene encodes CDR1 SGHTA and CDR2 FQGTGA. This CDR3 is 15 amino acids long. V shed 5 bases and J shed 0 bases, with 13 bases lying between them. CDR3 bases: TGTGCCAGCAGCCCCACAGCGGGTTACCAAGAGACCCAGTACTTC. This gives the protein CASSPTAGYQETQYF.

At least ten counts were recorded for this clonotype. The chain carries TRBV2 and TRBJ2-7; D gene unclear. Per the germline V gene, CDR1 is SNHLY and CDR2 is FYNNEI. The germline V and J ends were trimmed by 2 bases and 6 bases, with 5 bases remaining between them. The length of the CDR3 is 11 residues. This CDR3 reads CASSEMGEQYF. In nucleotides, the CDR3 is TGTGCCAGCAGTGAAATGGGCGAGCAGTACTTC. Full variable domain (missing parts from reference TRBV2 and TRBJ2-7): EPEVTQTPSHQVTQMGQEVILRCVPISNHLYFYWYRQILGQKVEFLVSFYNNEISEKSEIFDDQFSVERPDGSNFTLKIRSTKLEDSAMYFCASSEMGEQYFGPGTRLTVT.

J is TRBJ1-1 and V is TRBV3-1; a possible D gene is TRBD1 (6 bases). The CDR3 is 13 amino acids. CDR1 and CDR2 (germline): LGHDT, YNNKEL (reference sequence). V lost 4 bases and J 4 bases, leaving 10 bases between the germline ends. Here the CDR3 reads CASSPQGSTEAFF. CDR3 DNA: TGTGCCAGCAGCCCTCAGGGGAGCACTGAAGCTTTCTTT.

The chain links TRBV20-1 to TRBJ1-1; 7 bases map to TRBD1. Germline CDR1 reads DFQATT; CDR2 reads SNEGSKA (reference sequence). CDR3 length equals 14 residues. The V segment lost 4 bases and the J segment 4 bases; nucleotides outside the gene matches: 9. The CDR3 spells CSATEDRVSTEAFF. The CDR3 coding sequence is TGCAGTGCTACCGAAGACAGGGTGAGCACTGAAGCTTTCTTT.

This clonotype has ten or more counts. The chain combines TRBV3-1 with TRBJ2-1; D could derive from TRBD1 or TRBD2 (5 bases each). The CDR3 extends over 16 amino acids. Germline lookup yields CDR1 LGHDT and CDR2 YNNKEL (reference sequence). V lost 0 bases and J 5 bases, leaving 14 bases between the germline ends. Here the CDR3 DNA reads TGTGCCAGCAGCCAAGAGCTGACATGGGGGAACAATGAGCAGTTCTTC. It specifies CASSQELTWGNNEQFF.

This clonotype was seen a few times. The chain couples TRBV24-1 to TRBJ1-1, with D possibly TRBD1 on 5 matching bases. The V and J ends lost 10 bases and 5 bases respectively, with 22 bases between them. Germline V gene sequence: CDR1 KGHDR, CDR2 SFDVKD. This CDR3 contains 15 residues. CDR3 protein: CATTDGVRGRTEAFF. The DNA of the CDR3 is TGTGCCACAACAGACGGGGTGAGGGGCCGGACTGAAGCTTTCTTT.

The chain couples TRBV7-2 to TRBJ2-1; TRBD2 matches at 13 bases. In germline, CDR1 is SGHTA, CDR2 FQGNSA. Trimming at V came to 2 bases and at J to 1 base, leaving 14 bases not matched to a gene. The CDR3 spans 21 residues. CDR3 amino acids: CASSLRGDWTSGRRSYNEQFF. In DNA form, the CDR3 reads TGTGCCAGCAGCTTAAGGGGGGATTGGACTAGCGGGAGACGGTCCTACAATGAGCAGTTCTTC. Together with reference TRBV7-2 and TRBJ2-1, the CDR3 gives the full variable domain: GAGVSQSPSNKVTEKGKDVELRCDPISGHTALYWYRQSLGQGLEFLIYFQGNSAPDKSGLPSDRFSAERTGGSVSTLTIQRTQQEDSAVYLCASSLRGDWTSGRRSYNEQFFGPGTRLTVL.

This clonotype showed up many times. V and J are TRBV11-2 and TRBJ2-1; D is uncertain. Germline loops: CDR1 SGHAT, CDR2 FQNNGV. Trimming shortened V by 4 bases and J by 5 bases, and 12 bases separated the two germline ends. This CDR3 contains 14 residues. The CDR3 protein is CASSSSIRDNEQFF. CDR3 bases: TGTGCCAGCAGCTCCTCTATTAGAGACAATGAGCAGTTCTTC.

This chain links TRBV19 with TRBJ1-1, with 8 bases lining up with TRBD1. This CDR3 region has 14 residues. J lost 3 bases, V lost 7 bases, and 7 bases had no gene match. Germline CDR1 reads LNHDA; CDR2 reads SQIVND (reference sequence). The CDR3 protein is CASMRETGDTEAFF. The CDR3 bases are TGTGCCAGTATGCGCGAGACAGGGGACACTGAAGCTTTCTTT.

This clonotype was observed many times. The V and J genes are TRBV29-1 and TRBJ2-3; D remains ambiguous. The CDR3 contains 14 residues. The germline gives CDR1 SQVTM, CDR2 ANQGSEA. V lost 4 bases, J lost 0 bases, and 11 bases lay in between. Here the CDR3 reads CSVGLLHSTDTQYF. The DNA of the CDR3 is TGCAGCGTTGGATTGCTCCATAGCACAGATACGCAGTATTTT.

This clonotype was recorded a few times. V and J are TRBV7-9 and TRBJ2-1; 9 bases fit TRBD1. This CDR3 is built from 20 residues. Germline V gene lookup returns CDR1 SEHNR and CDR2 FQNEAQ (reference sequence). The V gene end was trimmed by 5 bases and the J gene end by 5 bases; junction bases not matched to a gene: 22. For the CDR3, the DNA is TGTGCCAGCAGCCCTACAGGGGGCCGGATAGGGGAACGGGCAAACAATGAGCAGTTCTTC. It yields the protein CASSPTGGRIGERANNEQFF.

This clonotype was recorded many times. The chain couples TRBV6-1 to TRBJ1-5; D possibly corresponds to TRBD1 (6 bases). CDR1 and CDR2 (germline): MNHNS, SASEGT. The V and J ends lost 6 bases and 2 bases respectively, with 20 bases between them. CDR3 length: 17 residues. CDR3 nucleotide sequence: TGTGCCAGCAGCAGGGCCCACACATCAGGGGGCAATCAGCCCCAGCATTTT. It codes for CASSRAHTSGGNQPQHF.

This clonotype was seen at least ten times. The chain carries TRBV20-1 and TRBJ2-3; maybe TRBD2 (6 bases). The CDR3 has 13 amino acids. The V and J ends lost 6 bases and 2 bases respectively, with 12 bases between them. CDR1 is DFQATT and CDR2 is SNEGSKA in the germline V gene (reference sequence). For the CDR3, the DNA is TGCAGTGCCCGGGACTCCTCCACAGATACGCAGTATTTT. Translation: CSARDSSTDTQYF.

This clonotype was detected a few times. V gene TRBV19 combines with J gene TRBJ1-5; D is unresolved. The CDR3 is 14 amino acids. V lost 7 bases to trimming and J lost 5 bases, with 15 bases between them. Germline lookup yields CDR1 LNHDA and CDR2 SQIVND (reference sequence). CDR3 in DNA: TGTGCCAGTACTGAAATGGACGGGTATCAGCCCCAGCATTTT. It codes for CASTEMDGYQPQHF.

This clonotype appeared a few times. The chain combines TRBV11-1 with TRBJ2-1, with D possibly being TRBD2 (7 bases). CDR1 SGHAT and CDR2 FQDESV come from the germline V gene (reference sequence). CDR3 length equals 15 residues. With 5 bases removed from V and 11 bases from J, the gap between germline ends came to 22 bases. The CDR3 bases are TGTGCCAGCAGCCCGGCGGGCGGGGGCAGGATTAAGCAGTTCTTC. Protein product: CASSPAGGGRIKQFF.